Following are 6 T cell receptor beta chains from one sample sequenced in a study of identical twins. TCRdb redid the calling of the 5' RACE reads with MiXCR, one entry per CDR3 protein. The profile shows 500,000 to 600,000 distinct CDR3 sequences, around 20% of them singletons. These data are also associated with another study on T cells expressing NK-cell markers.

Input material: CD4+ T cells sorted from blood. Receptors originate from a woman aged 18-29 years in good health.

The rearrangement joins TRBV6-5 to TRBJ1-1; TRBD1 might be the D (5 bases). Germline CDR1 reads MNHEY; CDR2 reads SVGAGI. V was clipped by 2 bases and J by 7 bases, with 11 bases between them. The CDR3 has 13 amino acids. The CDR3 nucleotides read TGTGCCAGCAGTTACGGCAGGGCCCTTGAAGCTTTCTTT. Its translation: CASSYGRALEAFF.

This clonotype was counted only a few times. V is TRBV2 and J is TRBJ1-5; 7 bases match TRBD1. The CDR3 spans 14 residues. V lost 4 bases and J lost 5; bases outside the gene matches: 5. From germline, CDR1 is SNHLY and CDR2 FYNNEI. CDR3 amino acids: CASSGQGDDQPQHF. The CDR3 region has the DNA TGTGCCAGCAGTGGCCAGGGGGACGATCAGCCCCAGCATTTT.

The chain couples TRBV9 to TRBJ2-2; 7 bases line up with TRBD2. CDR3 length: 15 residues. Germline CDR1 reads SGDLS; CDR2 reads YYNGEE. V shed 0 bases, J shed 6 bases, and the junction held 5 bases outside the gene matches. Here the CDR3 reads CASSVGPGGAGELFF. The CDR3 region has the DNA TGTGCCAGCAGCGTAGGGCCTGGGGGGGCCGGGGAGCTGTTTTTT.

This clonotype has a count of ten or more. This chain's CDR3 is CASRGHDLSSPFF. The CDR3 region has the DNA TGTGCCAGCAGGGGACATGACTTGAGCTCCCCGTTCTTC. The chain combines TRBV12-3 or TRBV12-4 with TRBJ2-1; perhaps TRBD1 as D (6 bases). V dropped 6 bases and J dropped 15 bases, with 21 bases sitting between them. The CDR3 runs to 13 residues.

The rearrangement uses TRBV29-1 and TRBJ2-3; D may be TRBD2 (5 bases). The CDR3 extends over 12 amino acids. The germline gives CDR1 SQVTM, CDR2 ANQGSEA. Trimming took off 7 bases at V and 4 bases at J, with 12 bases between the two ends. The DNA for the CDR3 is TGCAGCGCCCTAGCCGGTCCAGATACGCAGTATTTT. Its protein is CSALAGPDTQYF.

The chain is built from TRBV6-1 and TRBJ2-3; no clear D gene. Trimming took off 5 bases at V and 8 bases at J, with 20 bases between the two ends. CDR3 length equals 15 residues. In germline, CDR1 is MNHNS, CDR2 SASEGT. This chain's CDR3 is CASSKNAQVPGTQYF. The CDR3 DNA reads as TGTGCCAGCAGTAAAAACGCCCAAGTACCCGGTACGCAGTATTTT.